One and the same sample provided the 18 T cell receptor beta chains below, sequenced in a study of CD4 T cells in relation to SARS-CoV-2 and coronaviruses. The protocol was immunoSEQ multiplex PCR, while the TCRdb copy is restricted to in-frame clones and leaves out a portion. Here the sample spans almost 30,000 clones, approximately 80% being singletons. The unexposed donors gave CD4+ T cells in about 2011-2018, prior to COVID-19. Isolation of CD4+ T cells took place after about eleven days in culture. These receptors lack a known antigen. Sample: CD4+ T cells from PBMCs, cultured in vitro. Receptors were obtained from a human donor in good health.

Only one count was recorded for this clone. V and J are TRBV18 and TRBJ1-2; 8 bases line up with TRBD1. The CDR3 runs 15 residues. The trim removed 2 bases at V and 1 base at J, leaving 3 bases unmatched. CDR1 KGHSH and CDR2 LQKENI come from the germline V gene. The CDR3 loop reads CASSPSTGVNYGYTF. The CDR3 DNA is TGTGCCAGCTCACCATCGACAGGGGTTAACTATGGCTACACCTTC. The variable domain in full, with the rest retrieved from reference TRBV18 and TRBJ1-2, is NAGVMQNPRHLVRRRGQEARLRCSPMKGHSHVYWYRQLPEEGLKFMVYLQKENIIDESGMPKERFSAEFPKEGPSILRIQQVVRGDSAAYFCASSPSTGVNYGYTFGSGTRLTVV.

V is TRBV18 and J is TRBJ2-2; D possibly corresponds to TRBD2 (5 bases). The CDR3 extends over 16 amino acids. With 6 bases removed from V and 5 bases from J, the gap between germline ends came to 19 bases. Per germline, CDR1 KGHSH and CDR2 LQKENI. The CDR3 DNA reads TGTGCCAGCTCCCCTTGGGAGCAGGTCGGGACCGGGGAGCTGTTTTTT. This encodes CASSPWEQVGTGELFF.

The CDR3 loop is CASTPGARRRKTSYEQYF. Here the CDR3 DNA reads TGTGCCAGCACCCCAGGAGCCAGGCGGCGAAAAACCTCCTACGAGCAGTACTTC. V and J are TRBV6-2 or TRBV6-3 and TRBJ2-7; D uncertain. CDR1 and CDR2 (germline): MNHEY, SVGEGT. This CDR3 comprises 18 residues. Between the trimmed V and J ends, which lost 7 bases and 0 bases, there was a span of 25 bases.

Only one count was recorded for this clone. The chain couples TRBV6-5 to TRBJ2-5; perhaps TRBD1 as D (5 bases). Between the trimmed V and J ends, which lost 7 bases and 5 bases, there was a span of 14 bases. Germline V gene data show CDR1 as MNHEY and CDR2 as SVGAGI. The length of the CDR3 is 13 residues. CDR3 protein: CASKRQMGETQYF. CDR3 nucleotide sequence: TGTGCCAGCAAGAGACAGATGGGGGAGACCCAGTACTTC.

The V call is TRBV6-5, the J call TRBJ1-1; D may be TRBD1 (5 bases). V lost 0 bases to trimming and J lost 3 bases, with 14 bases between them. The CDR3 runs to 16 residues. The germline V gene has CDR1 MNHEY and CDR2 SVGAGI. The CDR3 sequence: CASSYSSGTVDTEAFF. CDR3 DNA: TGTGCCAGCAGTTACTCGAGCGGGACCGTGGACACTGAAGCTTTCTTT.

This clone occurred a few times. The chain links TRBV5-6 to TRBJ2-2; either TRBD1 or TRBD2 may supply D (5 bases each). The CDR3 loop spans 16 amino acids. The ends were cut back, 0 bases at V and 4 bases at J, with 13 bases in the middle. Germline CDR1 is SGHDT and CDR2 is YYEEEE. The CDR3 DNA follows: TGTGCCAGCAGCTTGGCCTGGGGGAGAACCACCGGGGAGCTGTTTTTT. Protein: CASSLAWGRTTGELFF.

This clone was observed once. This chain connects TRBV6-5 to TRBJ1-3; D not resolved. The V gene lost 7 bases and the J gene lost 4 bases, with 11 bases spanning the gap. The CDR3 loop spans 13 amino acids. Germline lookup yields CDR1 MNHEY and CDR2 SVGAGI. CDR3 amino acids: CASNLSWGNTIYF. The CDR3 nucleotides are TGTGCCAGCAACCTATCGTGGGGAAACACCATATATTTT.

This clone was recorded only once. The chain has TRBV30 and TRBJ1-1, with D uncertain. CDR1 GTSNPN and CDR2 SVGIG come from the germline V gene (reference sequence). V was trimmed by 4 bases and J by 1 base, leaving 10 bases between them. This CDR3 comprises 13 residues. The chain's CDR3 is CAWKVARNTEAFF. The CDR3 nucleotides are TGTGCCTGGAAAGTGGCGAGGAACACTGAAGCTTTCTTT.

CDR3 sequence: CASSIGDRKETQYF. The CDR3, as DNA: TGTGCCAGCAGTATCGGAGACAGAAAAGAGACCCAGTACTTC. V is TRBV27 and J is TRBJ2-5, with a weak D call TRBD1 (5 bases). V was cut by 5 bases and J by 3 bases, with 13 bases left in between. In germline, CDR1 is MNHEY, CDR2 SMNVEV (reference sequence). The CDR3 sequence is 14 residues long.

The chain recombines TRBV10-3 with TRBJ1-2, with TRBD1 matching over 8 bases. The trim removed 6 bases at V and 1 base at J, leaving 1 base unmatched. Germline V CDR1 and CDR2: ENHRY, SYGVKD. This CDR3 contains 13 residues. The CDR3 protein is CAIRGQGNYGYTF. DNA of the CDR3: TGTGCCATCAGAGGACAGGGTAACTATGGCTACACCTTC.

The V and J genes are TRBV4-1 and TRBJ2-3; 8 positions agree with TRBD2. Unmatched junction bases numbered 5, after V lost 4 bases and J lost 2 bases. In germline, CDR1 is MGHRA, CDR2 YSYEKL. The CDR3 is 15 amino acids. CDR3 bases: TGCGCCAGCAGCCCGGGACTAGGGGTCACAGATACGCAGTATTTT. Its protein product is CASSPGLGVTDTQYF.

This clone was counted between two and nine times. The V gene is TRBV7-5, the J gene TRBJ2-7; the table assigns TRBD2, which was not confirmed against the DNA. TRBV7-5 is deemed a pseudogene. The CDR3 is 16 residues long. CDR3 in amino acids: CARSSLCPGSSYEQYF. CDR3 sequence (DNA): TGTGCCAGAAGCTCTCTATGTCCTGGGAGCTCCTACGAGCAGTACTTC.

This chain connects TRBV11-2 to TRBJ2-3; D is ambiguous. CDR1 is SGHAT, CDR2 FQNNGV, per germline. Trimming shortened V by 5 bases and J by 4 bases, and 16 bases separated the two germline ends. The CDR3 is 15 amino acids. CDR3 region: CASSRTDPAADTQYF. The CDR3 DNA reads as TGTGCCAGCAGCCGTACCGACCCGGCGGCAGATACGCAGTATTTT.

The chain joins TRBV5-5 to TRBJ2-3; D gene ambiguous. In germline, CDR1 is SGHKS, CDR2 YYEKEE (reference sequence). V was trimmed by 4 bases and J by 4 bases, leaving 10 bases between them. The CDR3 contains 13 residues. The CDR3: CASSINPADTQYF. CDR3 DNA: TGTGCCAGCAGCATAAACCCCGCAGATACGCAGTATTTT.

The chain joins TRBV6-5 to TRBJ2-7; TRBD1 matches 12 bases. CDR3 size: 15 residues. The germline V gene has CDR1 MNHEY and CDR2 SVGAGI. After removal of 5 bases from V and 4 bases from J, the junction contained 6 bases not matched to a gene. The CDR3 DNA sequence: TGTGCCAGCAGTCAGGGACAGGGGGCCTGGTACGAGCAGTACTTC. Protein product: CASSQGQGAWYEQYF.

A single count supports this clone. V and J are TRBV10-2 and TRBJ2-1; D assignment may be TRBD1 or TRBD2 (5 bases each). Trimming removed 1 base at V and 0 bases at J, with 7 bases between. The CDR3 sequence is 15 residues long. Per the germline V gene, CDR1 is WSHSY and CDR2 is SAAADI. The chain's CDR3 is CASSEWGSSYNEQFF. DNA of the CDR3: TGCGCCAGCAGTGAGTGGGGGAGCTCCTACAATGAGCAGTTCTTC.

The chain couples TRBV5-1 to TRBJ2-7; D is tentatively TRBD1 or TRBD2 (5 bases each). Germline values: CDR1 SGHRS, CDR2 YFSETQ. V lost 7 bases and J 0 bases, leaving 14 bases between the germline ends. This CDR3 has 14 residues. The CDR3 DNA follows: TGCGCCAGCCGGGACGGTCAATACTCCTACGAGCAGTACTTC. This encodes CASRDGQYSYEQYF.

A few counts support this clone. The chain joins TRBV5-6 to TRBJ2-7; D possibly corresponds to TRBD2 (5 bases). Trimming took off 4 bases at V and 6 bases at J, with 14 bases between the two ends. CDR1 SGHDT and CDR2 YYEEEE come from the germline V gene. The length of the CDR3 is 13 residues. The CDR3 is CASSRASRGEQYF. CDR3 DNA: TGTGCCAGCAGCCGGGCCTCACGGGGCGAGCAGTACTTC.